Here is one T cell receptor (beta chain) with its context. These data originate in a study of patients and donors after allogeneic stem cell transplantation. From the RT-PCR reads, TCRdb called clonotypes with MiXCR, one entry per CDR3 protein. The repertoire holds 920,000 or so distinct CDR3 sequences, with approximately 19% as singletons. Germline CDR1 reads DFQATT; CDR2 reads SNEGSKA (reference sequence). J lost 2 bases, V lost 0 bases, and 8 bases had no gene match. This CDR3 is built from 16 residues. This receptor was obtained from a human donor who was either an allogeneic HSCT recipient or a stem cell or donor lymphocyte infusion donor (not recorded which). It is not recorded whose cells these are; they may come from a transplant donor. V is TRBV20-1 and J is TRBJ2-3, with 7 bases aligning to TRBD2. The sequenced material came from blood, either unsorted or a sorted T cell fraction (not recorded which). The CDR3, as DNA: TGCAGTGCTAGAGATTCAGCGGGGCGCGACACAGATACGCAGTATTTT. Its protein product is CSARDSAGRDTDTQYF.